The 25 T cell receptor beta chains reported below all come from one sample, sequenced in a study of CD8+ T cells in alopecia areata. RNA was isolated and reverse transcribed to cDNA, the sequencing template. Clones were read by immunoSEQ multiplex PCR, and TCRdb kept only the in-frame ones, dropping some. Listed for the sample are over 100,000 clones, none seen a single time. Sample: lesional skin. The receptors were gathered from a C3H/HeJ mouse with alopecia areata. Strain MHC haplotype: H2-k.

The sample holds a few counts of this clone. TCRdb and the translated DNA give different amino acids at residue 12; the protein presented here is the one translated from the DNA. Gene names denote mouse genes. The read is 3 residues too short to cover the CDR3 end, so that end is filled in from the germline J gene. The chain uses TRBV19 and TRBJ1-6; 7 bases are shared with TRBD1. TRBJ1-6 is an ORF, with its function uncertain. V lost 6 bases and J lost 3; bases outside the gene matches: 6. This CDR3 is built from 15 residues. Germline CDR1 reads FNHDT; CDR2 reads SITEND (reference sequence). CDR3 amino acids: CASTSGQDYNSPLYF. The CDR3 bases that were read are TGTGCCAGCACCAGCGGACAGGACTATAATTCGCCC.

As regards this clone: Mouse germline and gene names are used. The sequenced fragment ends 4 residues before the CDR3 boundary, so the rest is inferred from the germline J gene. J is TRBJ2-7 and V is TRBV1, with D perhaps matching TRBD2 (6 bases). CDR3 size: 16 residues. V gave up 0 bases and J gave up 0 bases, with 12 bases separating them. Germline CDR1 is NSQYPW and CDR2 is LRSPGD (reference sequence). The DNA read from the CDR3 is TGCACCTGCAGTGCAGAATCTGGGGCGAGCTCCTAT. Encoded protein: CTCSAESGASSY. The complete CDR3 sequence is CTCSAESGASSYEQYF.

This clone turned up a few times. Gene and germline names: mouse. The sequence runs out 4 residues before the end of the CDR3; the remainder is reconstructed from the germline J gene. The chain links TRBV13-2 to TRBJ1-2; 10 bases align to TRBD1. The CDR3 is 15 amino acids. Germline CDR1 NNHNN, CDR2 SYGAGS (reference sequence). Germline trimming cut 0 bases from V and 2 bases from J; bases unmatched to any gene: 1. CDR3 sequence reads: CASGDETGGNSDYTF. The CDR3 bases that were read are TGTGCCAGCGGTGATGAGACAGGGGGCAACTCC.

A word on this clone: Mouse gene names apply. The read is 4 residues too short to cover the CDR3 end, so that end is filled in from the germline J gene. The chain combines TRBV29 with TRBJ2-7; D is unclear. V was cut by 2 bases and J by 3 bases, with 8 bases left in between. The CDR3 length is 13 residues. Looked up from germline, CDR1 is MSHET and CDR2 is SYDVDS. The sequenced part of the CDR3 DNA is TGTGCTAGCAGTTTAAAACACATCTAT. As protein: CASSLKHIY. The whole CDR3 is CASSLKHIYEQYF.

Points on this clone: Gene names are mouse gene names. CDR3: CASSRDQGLGGPSAEQFF. The covered CDR3 bases are TGTGCTAGCAGTAGAGATCAGGGACTGGGGGGGCCGAGTGCT. The chain uses TRBV17 and TRBJ2-1; 14 nucleotides line up with TRBD2. The read stops 4 residues short of the end of the CDR3; the missing end is completed from the germline J gene. This CDR3 has 18 amino acids. The V and J ends lost 0 bases and 6 bases, in that order; junction bases with no gene match: 7. The germline gives CDR1 MNHDT, CDR2 YYDKIL.

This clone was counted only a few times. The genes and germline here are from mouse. The CDR3 sequence is CASSIKLGGRRSSYEQYF. The sequenced CDR3 bases are TGTGCCAGCAGTATAAAACTGGGGGGGCGGAGGAGCTCCTAT. The chain has TRBV19 and TRBJ2-7; 11 bases fit TRBD2. The sequenced fragment ends 4 residues before the CDR3 boundary, so the rest is inferred from the germline J gene. Trimming at V came to 1 base and at J to 0 bases, leaving 9 bases not matched to a gene. The CDR3 length is 18 residues. CDR1 and CDR2 from the germline V gene are FNHDT and SITEND (reference sequence).

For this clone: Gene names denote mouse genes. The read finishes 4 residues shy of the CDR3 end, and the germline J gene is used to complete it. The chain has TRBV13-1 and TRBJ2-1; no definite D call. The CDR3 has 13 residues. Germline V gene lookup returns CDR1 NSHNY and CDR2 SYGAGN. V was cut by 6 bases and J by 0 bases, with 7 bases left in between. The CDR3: CASIGTNYAEQFF. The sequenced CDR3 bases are TGTGCCAGCATAGGTACTAACTATGCT.

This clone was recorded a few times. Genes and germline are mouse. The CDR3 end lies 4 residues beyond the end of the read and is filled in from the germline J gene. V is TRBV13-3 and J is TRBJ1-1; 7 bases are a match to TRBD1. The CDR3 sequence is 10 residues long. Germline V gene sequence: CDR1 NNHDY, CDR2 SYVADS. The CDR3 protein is CARGTEEVFF. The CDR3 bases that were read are TGTGCCAGAGGGACAGAA.

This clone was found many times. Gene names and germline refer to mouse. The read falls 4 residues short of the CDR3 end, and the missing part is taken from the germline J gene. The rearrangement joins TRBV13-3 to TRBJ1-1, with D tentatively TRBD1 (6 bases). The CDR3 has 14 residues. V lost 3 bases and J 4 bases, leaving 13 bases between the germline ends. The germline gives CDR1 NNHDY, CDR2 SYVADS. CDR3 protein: CASSGTGLSTEVFF. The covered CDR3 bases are TGTGCCAGCAGTGGTACAGGGTTGAGCACA.

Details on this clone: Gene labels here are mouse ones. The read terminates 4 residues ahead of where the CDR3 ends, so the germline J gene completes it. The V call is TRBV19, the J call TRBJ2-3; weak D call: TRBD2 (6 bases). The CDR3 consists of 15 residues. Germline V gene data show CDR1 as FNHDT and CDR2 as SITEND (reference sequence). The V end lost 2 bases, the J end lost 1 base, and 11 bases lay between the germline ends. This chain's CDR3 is CASSIRLVGAETLYF. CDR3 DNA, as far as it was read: TGTGCCAGCAGTATCCGACTGGTTGGTGCAGAA.

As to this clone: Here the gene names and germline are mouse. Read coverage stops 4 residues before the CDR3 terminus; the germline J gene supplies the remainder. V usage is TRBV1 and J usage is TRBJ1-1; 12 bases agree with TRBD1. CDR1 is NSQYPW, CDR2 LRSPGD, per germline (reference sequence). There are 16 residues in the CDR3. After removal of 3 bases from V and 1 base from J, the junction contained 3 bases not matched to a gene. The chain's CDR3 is CTCSARDRGQNTEVFF. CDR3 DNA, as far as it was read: TGCACCTGCAGTGCCCGGGACAGGGGGCAAAACACA.

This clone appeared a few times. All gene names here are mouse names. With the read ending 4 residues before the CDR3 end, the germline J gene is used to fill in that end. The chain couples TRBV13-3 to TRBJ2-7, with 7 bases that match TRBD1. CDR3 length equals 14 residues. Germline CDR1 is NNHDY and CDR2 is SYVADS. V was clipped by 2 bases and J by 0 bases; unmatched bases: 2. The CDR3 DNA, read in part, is TGTGCCAGCAGTGAAGACAGGGACTCCTAT. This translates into CASSEDRDSY. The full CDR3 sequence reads CASSEDRDSYEQYF.

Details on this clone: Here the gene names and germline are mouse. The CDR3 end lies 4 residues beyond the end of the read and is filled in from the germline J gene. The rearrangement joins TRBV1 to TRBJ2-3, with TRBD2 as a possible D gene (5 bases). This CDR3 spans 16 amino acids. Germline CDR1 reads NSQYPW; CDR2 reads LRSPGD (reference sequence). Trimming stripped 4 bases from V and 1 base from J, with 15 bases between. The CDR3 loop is CTCSGGEGLGAETLYF. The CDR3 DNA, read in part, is TGCACCTGCAGTGGAGGAGAAGGACTTGGTGCAGAA.

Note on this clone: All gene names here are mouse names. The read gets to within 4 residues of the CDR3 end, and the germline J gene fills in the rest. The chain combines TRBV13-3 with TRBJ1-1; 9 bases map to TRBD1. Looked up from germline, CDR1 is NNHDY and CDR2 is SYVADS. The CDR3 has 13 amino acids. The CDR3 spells CASSTGTGREVFF. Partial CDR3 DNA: TGTGCCAGCAGTACCGGGACAGGGAGA.

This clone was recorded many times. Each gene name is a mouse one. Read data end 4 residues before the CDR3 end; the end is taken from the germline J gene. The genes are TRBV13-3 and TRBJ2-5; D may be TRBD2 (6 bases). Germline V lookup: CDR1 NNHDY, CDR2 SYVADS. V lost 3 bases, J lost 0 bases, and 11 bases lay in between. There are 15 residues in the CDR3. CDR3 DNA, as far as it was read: TGTGCCAGCAGTGCCGACTGGATTAACCAAGAC. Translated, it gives CASSADWINQD. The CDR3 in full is CASSADWINQDTQYF.

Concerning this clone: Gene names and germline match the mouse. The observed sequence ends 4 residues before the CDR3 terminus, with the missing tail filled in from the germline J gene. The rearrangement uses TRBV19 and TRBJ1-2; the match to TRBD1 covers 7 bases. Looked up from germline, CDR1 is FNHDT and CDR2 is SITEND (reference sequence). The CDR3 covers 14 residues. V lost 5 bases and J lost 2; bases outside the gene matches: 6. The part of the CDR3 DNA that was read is TGTGCCAGCAGCCCGGGACAGCAGAACTCC. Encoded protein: CASSPGQQNS. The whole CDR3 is CASSPGQQNSDYTF.

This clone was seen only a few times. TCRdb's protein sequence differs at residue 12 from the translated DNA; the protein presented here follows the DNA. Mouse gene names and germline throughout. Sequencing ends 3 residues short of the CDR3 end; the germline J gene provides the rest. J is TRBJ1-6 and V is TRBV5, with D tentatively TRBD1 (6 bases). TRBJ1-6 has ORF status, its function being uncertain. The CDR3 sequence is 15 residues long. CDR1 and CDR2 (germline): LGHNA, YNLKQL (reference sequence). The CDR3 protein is CASSQAGQNNSPLYF. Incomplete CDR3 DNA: TGTGCCAGCAGCCAAGCGGGACAAAATAATTCTCCC.

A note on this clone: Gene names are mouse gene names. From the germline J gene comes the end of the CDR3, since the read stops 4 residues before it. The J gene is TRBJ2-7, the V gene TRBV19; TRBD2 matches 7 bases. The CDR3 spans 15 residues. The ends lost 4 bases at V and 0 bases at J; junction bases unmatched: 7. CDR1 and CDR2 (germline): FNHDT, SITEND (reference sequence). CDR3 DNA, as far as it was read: TGTGCCAGCAGTTCCCCAACTGGGGACTCCTAT. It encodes CASSSPTGDSY. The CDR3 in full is CASSSPTGDSYEQYF.

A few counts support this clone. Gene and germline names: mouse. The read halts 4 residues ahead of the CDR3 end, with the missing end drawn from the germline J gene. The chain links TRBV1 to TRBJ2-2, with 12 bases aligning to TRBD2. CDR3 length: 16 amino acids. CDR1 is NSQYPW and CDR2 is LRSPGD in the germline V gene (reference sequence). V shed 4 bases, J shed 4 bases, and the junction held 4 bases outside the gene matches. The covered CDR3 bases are TGCACCTGCAGTGAGACTGGGGGGGCGGGCACCGGG. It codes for CTCSETGGAGTG. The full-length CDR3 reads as CTCSETGGAGTGQLYF.

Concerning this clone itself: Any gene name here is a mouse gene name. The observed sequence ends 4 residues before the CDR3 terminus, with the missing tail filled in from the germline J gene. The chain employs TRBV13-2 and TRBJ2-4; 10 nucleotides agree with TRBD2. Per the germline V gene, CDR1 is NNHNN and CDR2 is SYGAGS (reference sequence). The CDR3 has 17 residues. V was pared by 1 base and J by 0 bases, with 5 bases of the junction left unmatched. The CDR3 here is CASGDLGLGTSQNTLYF. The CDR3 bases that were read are TGTGCCAGCGGTGATTTGGGACTGGGGACTAGTCAAAAC.

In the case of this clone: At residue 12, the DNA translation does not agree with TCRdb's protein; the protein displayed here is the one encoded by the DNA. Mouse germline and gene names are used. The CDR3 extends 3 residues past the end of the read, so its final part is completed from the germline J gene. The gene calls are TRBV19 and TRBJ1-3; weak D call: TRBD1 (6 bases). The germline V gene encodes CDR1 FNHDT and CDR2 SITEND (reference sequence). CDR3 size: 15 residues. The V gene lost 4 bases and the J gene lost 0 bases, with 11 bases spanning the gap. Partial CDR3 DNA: TGTGCCAGCAGTCCAGGGGCCATTTCTGGAAATACG. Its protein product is CASSPGAISGNT. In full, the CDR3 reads CASSPGAISGNTLYF.

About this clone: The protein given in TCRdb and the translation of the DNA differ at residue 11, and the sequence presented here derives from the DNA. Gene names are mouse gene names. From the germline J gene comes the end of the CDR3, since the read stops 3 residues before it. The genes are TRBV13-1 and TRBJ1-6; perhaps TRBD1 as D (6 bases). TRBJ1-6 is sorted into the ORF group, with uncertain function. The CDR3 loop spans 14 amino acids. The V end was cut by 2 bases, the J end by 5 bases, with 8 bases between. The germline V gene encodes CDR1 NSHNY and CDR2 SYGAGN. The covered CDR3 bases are TGTGCCAGCAGTGAGCGGGACAATAATTCGCCC. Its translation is CASSERDNNSP. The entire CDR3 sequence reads CASSERDNNSPLYF.

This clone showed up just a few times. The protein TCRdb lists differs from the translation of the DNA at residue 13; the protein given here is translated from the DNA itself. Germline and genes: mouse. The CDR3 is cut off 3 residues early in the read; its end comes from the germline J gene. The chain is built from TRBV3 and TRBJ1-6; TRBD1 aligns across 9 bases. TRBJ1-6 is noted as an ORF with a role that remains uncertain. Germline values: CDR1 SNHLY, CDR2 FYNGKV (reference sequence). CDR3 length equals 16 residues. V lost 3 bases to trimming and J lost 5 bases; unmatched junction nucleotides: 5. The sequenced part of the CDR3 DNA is TGTGCCAGCAGCTTCCACAGGGGGCCCCATAATTCGCCC. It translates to CASSFHRGPHNSP. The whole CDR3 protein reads CASSFHRGPHNSPLYF.

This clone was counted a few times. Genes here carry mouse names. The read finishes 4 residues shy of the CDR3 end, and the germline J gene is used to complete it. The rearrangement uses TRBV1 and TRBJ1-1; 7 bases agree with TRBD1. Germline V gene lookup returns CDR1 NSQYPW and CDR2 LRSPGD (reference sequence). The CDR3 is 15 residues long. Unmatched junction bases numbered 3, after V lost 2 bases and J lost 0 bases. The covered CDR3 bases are TGCACCTGCAGTGCAAGGGACAGCCCAAACACA. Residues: CTCSARDSPNT. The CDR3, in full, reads CTCSARDSPNTEVFF. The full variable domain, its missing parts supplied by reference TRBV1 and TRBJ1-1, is VTLLEQNPRWRLVPRGQAVNLRCILKNSQYPWMSWYQQDLQKQLQWLFTLRSPGDKEVKSLPGADYLATRVTDTELRLQVANMSQGRTLYCTCSARDSPNTEVFFGKGTRLTVV.

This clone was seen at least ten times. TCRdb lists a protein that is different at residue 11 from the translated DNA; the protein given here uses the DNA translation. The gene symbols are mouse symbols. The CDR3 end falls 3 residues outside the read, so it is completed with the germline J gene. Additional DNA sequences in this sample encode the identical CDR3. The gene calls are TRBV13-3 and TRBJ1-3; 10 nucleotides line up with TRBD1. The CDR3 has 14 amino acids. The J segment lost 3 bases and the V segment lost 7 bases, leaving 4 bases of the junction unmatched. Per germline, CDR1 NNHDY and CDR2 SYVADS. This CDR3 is CASSDRGLGNTLYF. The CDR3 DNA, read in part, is TGTGCCAGCTCCGACAGGGGGCTTGGAAATACG.